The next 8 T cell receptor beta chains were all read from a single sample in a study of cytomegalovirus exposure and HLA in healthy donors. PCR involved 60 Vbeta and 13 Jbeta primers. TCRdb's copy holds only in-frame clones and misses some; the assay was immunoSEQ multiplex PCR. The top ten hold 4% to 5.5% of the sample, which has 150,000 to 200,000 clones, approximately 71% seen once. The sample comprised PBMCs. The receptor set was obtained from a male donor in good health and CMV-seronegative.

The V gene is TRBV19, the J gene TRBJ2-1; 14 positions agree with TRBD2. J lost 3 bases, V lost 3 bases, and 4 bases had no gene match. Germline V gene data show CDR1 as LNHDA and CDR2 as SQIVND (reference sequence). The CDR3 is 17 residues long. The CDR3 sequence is CASSIRLAGGVYNEQFF. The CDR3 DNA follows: TGTGCCAGTAGTATTCGACTAGCGGGAGGGGTCTACAATGAGCAGTTCTTC.

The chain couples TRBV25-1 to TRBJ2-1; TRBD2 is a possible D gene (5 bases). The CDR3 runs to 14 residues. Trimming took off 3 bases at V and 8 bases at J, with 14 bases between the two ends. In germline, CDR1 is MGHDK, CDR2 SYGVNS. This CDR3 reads CASSEAGPRDEQFF. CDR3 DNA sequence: TGTGCCAGCAGTGAGGCGGGCCCCCGGGATGAGCAGTTCTTC.

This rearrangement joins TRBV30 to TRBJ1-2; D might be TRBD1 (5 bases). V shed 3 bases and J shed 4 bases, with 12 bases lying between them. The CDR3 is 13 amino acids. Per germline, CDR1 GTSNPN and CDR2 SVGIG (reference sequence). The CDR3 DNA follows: TGTGCCTGGAGGCAGGGAAGCACCTATGGCTACACCTTC. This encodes CAWRQGSTYGYTF.

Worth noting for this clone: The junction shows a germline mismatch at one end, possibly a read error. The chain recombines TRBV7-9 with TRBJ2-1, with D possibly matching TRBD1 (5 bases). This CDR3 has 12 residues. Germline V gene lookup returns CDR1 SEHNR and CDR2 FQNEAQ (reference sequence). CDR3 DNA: TGTTCCAGCAGCTTAGAAGGGGTAGAGCAGTTCTTC. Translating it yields CSSSLEGVEQFF.

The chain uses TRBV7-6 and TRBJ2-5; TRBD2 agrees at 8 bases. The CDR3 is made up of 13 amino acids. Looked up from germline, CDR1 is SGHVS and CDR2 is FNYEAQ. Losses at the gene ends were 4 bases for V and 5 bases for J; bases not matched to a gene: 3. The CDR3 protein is CASSSGLAETQYF. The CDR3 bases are TGTGCCAGCAGCTCTGGACTAGCCGAGACCCAGTACTTC.

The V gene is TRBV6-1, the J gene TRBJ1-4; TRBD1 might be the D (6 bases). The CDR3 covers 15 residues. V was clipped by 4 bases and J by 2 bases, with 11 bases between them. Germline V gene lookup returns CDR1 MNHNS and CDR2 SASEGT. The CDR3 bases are TGTGCCAGCAGTGGGGACAATTGGACTAATGAAAAACTGTTTTTT. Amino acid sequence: CASSGDNWTNEKLFF.

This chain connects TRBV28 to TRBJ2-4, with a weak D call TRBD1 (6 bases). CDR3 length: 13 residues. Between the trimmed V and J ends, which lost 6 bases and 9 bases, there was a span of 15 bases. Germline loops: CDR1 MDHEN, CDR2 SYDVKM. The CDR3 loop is CASRDSRVSIQYF. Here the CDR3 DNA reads TGTGCCAGCAGGGACAGTAGGGTTAGCATTCAGTACTTC.

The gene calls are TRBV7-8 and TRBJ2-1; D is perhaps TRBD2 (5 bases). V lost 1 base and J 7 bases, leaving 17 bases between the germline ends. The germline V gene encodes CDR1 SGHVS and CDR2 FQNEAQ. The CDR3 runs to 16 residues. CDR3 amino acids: CASSLVVASRMNEQFF. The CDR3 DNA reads TGTGCCAGCAGCTTAGTCGTGGCTAGCCGGATGAATGAGCAGTTCTTC. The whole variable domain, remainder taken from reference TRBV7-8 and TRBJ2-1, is GAGVSQSPRYKVAKRGQDVALRCDPISGHVSLFWYQQALGQGPEFLTYFQNEAQLDKSGLPSDRFFAERPEGSVSTLKIQRTQQEDSAVYLCASSLVVASRMNEQFFGPGTRLTVL.